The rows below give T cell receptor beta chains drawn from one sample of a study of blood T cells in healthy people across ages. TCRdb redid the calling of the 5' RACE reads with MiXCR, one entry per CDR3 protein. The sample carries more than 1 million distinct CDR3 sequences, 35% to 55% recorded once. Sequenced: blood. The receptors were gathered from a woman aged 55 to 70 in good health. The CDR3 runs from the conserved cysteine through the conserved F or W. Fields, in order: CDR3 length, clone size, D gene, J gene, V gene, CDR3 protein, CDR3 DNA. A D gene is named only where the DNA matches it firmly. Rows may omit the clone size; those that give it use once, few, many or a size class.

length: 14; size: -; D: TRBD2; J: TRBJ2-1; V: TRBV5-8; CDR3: CAGGLAGTYNEQFF; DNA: TGTGCCGGGGGACTAGCGGGAACCTACAATGAGCAGTTCTTC
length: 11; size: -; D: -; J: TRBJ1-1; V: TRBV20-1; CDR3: CSAVVNTEAFF; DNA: TGCAGTGCTGTAGTGAACACTGAAGCTTTCTTT
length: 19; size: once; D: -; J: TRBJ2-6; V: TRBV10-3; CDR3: CAISESQGWDFSGANVLTF; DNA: TGTGCCATCAGTGAGTCGCAGGGATGGGACTTTTCCGGGGCCAACGTCCTGACTTTC
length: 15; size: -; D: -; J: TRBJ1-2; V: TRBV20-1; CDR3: CSARAGEADRDGYTF; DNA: TGCAGTGCTAGAGCTGGGGAGGCGGACAGAGATGGCTACACCTTC
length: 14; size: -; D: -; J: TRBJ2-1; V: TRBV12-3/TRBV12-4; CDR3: CASRGTDSYNEQFF; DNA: TGTGCCAGCAGGGGGACGGATTCCTACAATGAGCAGTTCTTC
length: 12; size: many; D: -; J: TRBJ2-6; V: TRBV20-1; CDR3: CSATLGANVLTF; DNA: TGCAGTGCAACTCTCGGGGCCAACGTCCTGACTTTC
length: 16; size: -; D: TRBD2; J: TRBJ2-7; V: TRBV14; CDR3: CASSQRVGLDAYEQYF; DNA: TGTGCCAGCAGCCAAAGAGTCGGACTAGACGCATACGAGCAGTACTTC
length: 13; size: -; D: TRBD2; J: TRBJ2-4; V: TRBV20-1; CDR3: CSATSVGGNIQYF; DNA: TGCAGTGCTACCTCGGTGGGAGGGAACATTCAGTACTTC
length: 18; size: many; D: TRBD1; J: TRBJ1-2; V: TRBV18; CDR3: CASSPPGGQSLRGYGYTF; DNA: TGTGCCAGCTCACCACCGGGGGGACAGTCGCTTCGGGGATATGGCTACACCTTC
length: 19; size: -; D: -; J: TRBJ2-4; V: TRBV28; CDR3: CASSLRRRGLQIAKNIQYF; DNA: TGTGCCAGCAGTTTACGCCGTCGGGGGCTGCAAATAGCCAAAAACATTCAGTACTTC
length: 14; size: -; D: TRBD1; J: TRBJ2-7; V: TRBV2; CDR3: CASSLPGGQMEQYF; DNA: TGTGCCAGCAGCCTTCCAGGGGGCCAGATGGAGCAGTACTTC
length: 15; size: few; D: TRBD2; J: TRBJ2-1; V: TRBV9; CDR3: CASTLGTSEYNEQFF; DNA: TGTGCCAGCACCCTCGGGACTAGCGAGTACAATGAGCAGTTCTTC
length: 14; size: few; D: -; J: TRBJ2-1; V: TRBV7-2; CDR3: CASSLGLTGNEQFF; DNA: TGTGCCAGCAGCTTAGGCCTAACGGGCAATGAGCAGTTCTTC
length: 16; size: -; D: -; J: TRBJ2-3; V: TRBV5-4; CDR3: CASSFPGVSGTDTQYF; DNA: TGTGCCAGCAGCTTCCCAGGGGTGTCGGGCACAGATACGCAGTATTTT
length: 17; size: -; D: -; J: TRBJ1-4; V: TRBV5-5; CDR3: CASSFRTAAITNEKLFF; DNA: TGTGCCAGCAGCTTCAGGACAGCTGCAATTACTAATGAAAAACTGTTTTTT
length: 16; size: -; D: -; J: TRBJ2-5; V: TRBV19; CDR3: CASSTRIRGKEKTQYF; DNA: TGTGCCAGTAGTACCCGAATACGGGGAAAGGAGAAGACCCAGTACTTC
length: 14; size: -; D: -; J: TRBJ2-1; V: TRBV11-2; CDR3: CASSARMSYNEQFF; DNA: TGTGCCAGCAGCGCTAGGATGTCCTACAATGAGCAGTTCTTC
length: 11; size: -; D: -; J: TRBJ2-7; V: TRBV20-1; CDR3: CSASVAYEQYF; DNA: TGCAGTGCTAGTGTGGCCTACGAGCAGTACTTC
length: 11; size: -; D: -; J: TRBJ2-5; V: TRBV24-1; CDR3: CATSQRETQYF; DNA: TGTGCCACCAGTCAGCGGGAGACCCAGTACTTC
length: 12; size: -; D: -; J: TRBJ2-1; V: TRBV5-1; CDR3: CASNPTSNEQFF; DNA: TGCGCCAGCAACCCGACTAGCAATGAGCAGTTCTTC
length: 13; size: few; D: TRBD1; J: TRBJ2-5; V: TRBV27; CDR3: CASIGRGRETQYF; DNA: TGTGCCAGCATTGGCAGGGGGCGTGAGACCCAGTACTTC
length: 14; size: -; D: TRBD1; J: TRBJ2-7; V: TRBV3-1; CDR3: CASSPDRELDEQYF; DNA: TGTGCCAGCAGTCCGGACAGGGAGCTAGACGAGCAGTACTTC
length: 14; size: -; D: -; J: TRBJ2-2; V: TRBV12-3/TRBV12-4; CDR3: CASSLGVRAGELFF; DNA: TGTGCCAGCAGCCTTGGAGTGCGGGCCGGGGAGCTGTTTTTT
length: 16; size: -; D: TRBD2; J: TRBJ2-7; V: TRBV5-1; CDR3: CASSPSGGGYGDEQYF; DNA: TGCGCCAGCAGCCCCTCCGGGGGAGGGTATGGTGACGAGCAGTACTTC
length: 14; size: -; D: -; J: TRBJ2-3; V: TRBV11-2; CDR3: CASSLTPLGATQYF; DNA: TGTGCCAGCAGCTTAACTCCCCTGGGAGCGACGCAGTATTTT
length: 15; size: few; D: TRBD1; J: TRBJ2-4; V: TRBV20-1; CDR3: CSALTGPEAKNIQYF; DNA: TGCAGTGCCCTGACAGGGCCGGAAGCCAAAAACATTCAGTACTTC
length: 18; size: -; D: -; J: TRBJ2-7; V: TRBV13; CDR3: CASSLGLGYGTDSYEQYF; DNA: TGTGCCAGCAGCTTAGGCCTAGGATATGGCACTGATTCCTACGAGCAGTACTTC
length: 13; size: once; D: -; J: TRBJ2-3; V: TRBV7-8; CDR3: CASSFGPQDTQYF; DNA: TGTGCCAGCAGCTTCGGGCCTCAAGATACGCAGTATTTT
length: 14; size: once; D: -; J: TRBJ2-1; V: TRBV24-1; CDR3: CATSRGGGHNEQFF; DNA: TGTGCCACCAGTCGGGGTGGGGGCCACAATGAGCAGTTCTTC
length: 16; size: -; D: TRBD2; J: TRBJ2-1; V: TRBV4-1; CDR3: CASSQDPGLASNEQFF; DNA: TGCGCCAGCAGCCAAGATCCGGGACTAGCGTCTAATGAGCAGTTCTTC
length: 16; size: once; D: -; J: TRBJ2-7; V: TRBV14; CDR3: CAGSQVGGSPLHEQYF; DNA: TGTGCCGGCAGCCAAGTAGGGGGGAGTCCCCTCCACGAGCAGTACTTC
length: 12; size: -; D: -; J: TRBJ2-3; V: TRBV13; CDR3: CASSHGLDTQYF; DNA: TGTGCCAGCAGCCACGGGTTGGATACGCAGTATTTT
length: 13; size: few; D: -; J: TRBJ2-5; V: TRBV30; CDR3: CAWSVDRWGTQYF; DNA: TGTGCCTGGAGTGTAGATCGCTGGGGGACCCAGTACTTC
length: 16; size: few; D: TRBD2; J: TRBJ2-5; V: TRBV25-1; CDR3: CASSDTGRLERETQYF; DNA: TGTGCCAGCAGTGATACCGGGAGGTTAGAGAGAGAGACCCAGTACTTC
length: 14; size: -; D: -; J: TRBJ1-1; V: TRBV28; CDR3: CASSLFLKGTEAFF; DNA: TGTGCCAGCAGTTTGTTTTTAAAGGGCACTGAAGCTTTCTTT
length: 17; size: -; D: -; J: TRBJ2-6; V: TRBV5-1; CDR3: CASSGSPDDSGANVLTF; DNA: TGCGCCAGCAGCGGCAGCCCTGACGACTCTGGGGCCAACGTCCTGACTTTC
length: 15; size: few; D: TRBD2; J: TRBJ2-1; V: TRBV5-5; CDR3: CASSPRLAGGPEQFF; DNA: TGTGCCAGCAGCCCAAGACTAGCGGGAGGACCTGAGCAGTTCTTC
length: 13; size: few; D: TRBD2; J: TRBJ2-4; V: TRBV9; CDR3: CASSAEGTREQYF; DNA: TGTGCCAGCAGCGCCGAAGGGACTAGGGAGCAGTACTTC
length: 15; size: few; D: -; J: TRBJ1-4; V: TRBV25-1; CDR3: CASSLRTPSNEKLFF; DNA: TGTGCCAGCAGTCTACGGACGCCATCTAATGAAAAACTGTTTTTT
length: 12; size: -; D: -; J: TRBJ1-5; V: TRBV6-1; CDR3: CASTYNDEPQHF; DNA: TGTGCCAGCACTTACAACGATGAGCCCCAGCATTTT
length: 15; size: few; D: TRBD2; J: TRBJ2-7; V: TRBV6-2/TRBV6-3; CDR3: CASSIPGLPSYEQYF; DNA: TGTGCCAGCAGCATTCCGGGACTACCATCCTACGAGCAGTACTTC
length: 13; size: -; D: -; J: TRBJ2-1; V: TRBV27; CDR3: CASATSTYNEQFF; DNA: TGTGCCAGCGCAACTAGTACTTACAATGAGCAGTTCTTC
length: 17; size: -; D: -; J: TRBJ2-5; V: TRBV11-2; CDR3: CASSLDGLVRAQETQYF; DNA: TGTGCCAGCAGCTTAGATGGGCTAGTGCGGGCACAAGAGACCCAGTACTTC
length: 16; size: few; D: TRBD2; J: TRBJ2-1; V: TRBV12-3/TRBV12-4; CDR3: CASSEAGVGVYNEQFF; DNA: TGTGCCAGCAGTGAGGCGGGGGTAGGGGTATACAATGAGCAGTTCTTC
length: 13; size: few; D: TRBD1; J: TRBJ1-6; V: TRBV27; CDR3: CASSIKQGPPLHF; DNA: TGTGCCAGCAGTATAAAACAGGGGCCACCCCTCCACTTT
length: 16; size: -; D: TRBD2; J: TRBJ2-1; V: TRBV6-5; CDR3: CASSYPSGGAYNEQFF; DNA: TGTGCCAGCAGTTACCCTAGCGGGGGGGCCTACAATGAGCAGTTCTTC
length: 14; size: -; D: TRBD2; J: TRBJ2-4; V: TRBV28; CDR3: CASSSGGGPNIQYF; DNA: TGTGCCAGCAGCTCCGGGGGGGGTCCAAACATTCAGTACTTC